These 16 T cell receptor beta chains were all obtained from the same sample, sequenced in a study of blood T cell repertoires in COVID-19. Clones were sequenced by immunoSEQ multiplex PCR, and TCRdb holds only the in-frame ones, with some missing. The sample includes roughly 200,000 clones, 70% to 90% seen only once; the top ten take 5% to 7.5%. The sample comprised peripheral blood. All receptors come from a woman aged 35 to 49 who had recovered from COVID-19.

This sequence joins TRBV7-2 and TRBJ1-1; TRBD1 aligns across 8 bases. V gave up 5 bases and J gave up 2 bases; unmatched junction bases: 4. The germline V gene encodes CDR1 SGHTA and CDR2 FQGNSA. The CDR3 is 14 residues long. The CDR3 nucleotides are TGTGCCAGCAGCAACAGGGGGATTAACACTGAAGCTTTCTTT. Amino acid sequence: CASSNRGINTEAFF.

With regard to this clone: At one end the junction does not follow the germline gene, possibly because of a read error. The CDR3 sequence: CASSQDAEGAVF. Here the CDR3 DNA reads TGTGCCAGCAGCCAAGATGCGGAGGGGGCCGTCTTC. The V gene is TRBV3-1 (or the pseudogene TRBV3-2), the J gene TRBJ1-2; TRBD1 aligns across 7 bases. The germline CDR1 and CDR2 sequences are LGHDT and YNNKEL (reference sequence). There are 12 residues in the CDR3.

The J gene is TRBJ1-2, the V gene TRBV27; 8 nucleotides agree with TRBD1. There are 13 residues in the CDR3. Germline CDR1 and CDR2: MNHEY and SMNVEV (reference sequence). Unmatched junction bases numbered 1, after V lost 4 bases and J lost 3 bases. The DNA for the CDR3 is TGTGCCAGCAGTTCGGACAGGGACTATGGCTACACCTTC. It encodes CASSSDRDYGYTF.

The rearrangement joins TRBV5-1 to TRBJ2-1, with TRBD2 matching over 13 bases. The CDR3 is 15 amino acids. Germline V gene lookup returns CDR1 SGHRS and CDR2 YFSETQ. V lost 4 bases, J lost 13 bases, and 11 bases stayed unmatched. The CDR3 nucleotides are TGCGCCAGCAGCCCGGGGACTAGCGGGGCGCGTAGACAGTTCTTC. Translated: CASSPGTSGARRQFF. Variable domain in full (rest from reference TRBV5-1 and TRBJ2-1): KAGVTQTPRYLIKTRGQQVTLSCSPISGHRSVSWYQQTPGQGLQFLFEYFSETQRNKGNFPGRFSGRQFSNSRSEMNVSTLELGDSALYLCASSPGTSGARRQFFGPGTRLTVL.

The CDR3 nucleotides are TGCAGCGTTGAAGACCCGGACAGAGGGGACACCATATATTTT. This codes for CSVEDPDRGDTIYF. The chain joins TRBV29-1 to TRBJ1-3; D is perhaps TRBD1 (6 bases). The germline V gene has CDR1 SQVTM and CDR2 ANQGSEA. Trimming took off 0 bases at V and 8 bases at J, with 14 bases between the two ends. The CDR3 contains 14 residues.

V gene TRBV10-3 combines with J gene TRBJ2-1; 11 bases align to TRBD2. This CDR3 comprises 14 residues. From germline, CDR1 is ENHRY and CDR2 SYGVKD. V shed 6 bases, J shed 5 bases, and the junction held 3 bases outside the gene matches. The CDR3 spells CAIRGLAENNEQFF. Written as DNA, the CDR3 is TGTGCCATCAGGGGACTAGCGGAGAACAATGAGCAGTTCTTC.

The chain uses TRBV6-1 and TRBJ2-7, with 9 nucleotides matching TRBD1. Germline CDR1 reads MNHNS; CDR2 reads SASEGT. This CDR3 has 15 amino acids. V trimming: 6 bases; J trimming: 1 base; junction bases outside the gene matches: 7. Here the CDR3 reads CASRPTGGSSYEQYF. CDR3 nucleotide sequence: TGTGCCAGCAGACCTACAGGGGGCTCGTCCTACGAGCAGTACTTC.

This rearrangement joins TRBV5-6 to TRBJ1-1, with 10 bases matching TRBD1. The CDR3 has 16 residues. Unmatched junction bases numbered 10, after V lost 1 base and J lost 7 bases. Germline V CDR1 and CDR2: SGHDT, YYEEEE. CDR3 in DNA: TGTGCCAGCAGCTTGTATGGGACAGGGGTAATAATTGAAGCTTTCTTT. This gives the protein CASSLYGTGVIIEAFF.

The V call is TRBV4-2, the J call TRBJ2-3, with 8 bases fitting TRBD2. With 0 bases clipped from V and 4 bases from J, the junction kept 3 bases outside the gene matches. The CDR3 consists of 15 residues. CDR1 and CDR2 from the germline V gene are LGHNA and YNFKEQ. The CDR3 here is CASSQDPGGADTQYF. The CDR3 DNA is TGTGCCAGCAGCCAAGACCCGGGGGGGGCAGATACGCAGTATTTT.

The chain couples TRBV6-2 or TRBV6-3 to TRBJ2-1; 7 nucleotides match TRBD1. Germline CDR1 is MNHEY and CDR2 is SVGEGT. The V segment lost 0 bases and the J segment 3 bases; nucleotides outside the gene matches: 8. CDR3 length: 17 residues. The CDR3 loop is CASSYSKAAGGYNEQFF. For the CDR3, the DNA is TGTGCCAGCAGTTACTCGAAGGCCGCAGGGGGCTACAATGAGCAGTTCTTC.

This clone was seen a few times. The V and J genes are TRBV19 and TRBJ2-2; 11 positions agree with TRBD2. CDR3 length equals 20 residues. The junction had 15 bases not matched to a gene; V was cut back by 2 bases and J by 4 bases. Germline values: CDR1 LNHDA, CDR2 SQIVND (reference sequence). CDR3 region: CASSIPEFTLAGVSTGELFF. CDR3 bases: TGTGCCAGTAGTATACCAGAATTCACACTAGCGGGAGTTAGCACCGGGGAGCTGTTTTTT.

The chain has TRBV20-1 and TRBJ1-6; D not certain. Germline V CDR1 and CDR2: DFQATT, SNEGSKA (reference sequence). V lost 3 bases to trimming and J lost 7 bases, with 19 bases between them. The CDR3 is 16 residues long. This CDR3 reads CSASFVAARVNSPLHF. The CDR3, as DNA: TGCAGTGCTAGTTTTGTGGCGGCGAGAGTAAATTCACCCCTCCACTTT.

A few counts support this clone. The rearrangement joins TRBV2 to TRBJ1-5; 9 bases line up with TRBD1. Germline V gene data show CDR1 as SNHLY and CDR2 as FYNNEI. With 7 bases clipped from V and 4 bases from J, the junction kept 5 bases outside the gene matches. The CDR3 runs to 14 residues. CDR3 sequence reads: CASTLTGGNQPQHF. The DNA for the CDR3 is TGTGCCAGCACCTTGACAGGGGGTAATCAGCCCCAGCATTTT.

This clone has a count of ten or more. The chain joins TRBV3-1 (or the pseudogene TRBV3-2) to TRBJ2-2, with 9 bases lining up with TRBD1. CDR3 length: 15 residues. Per germline, CDR1 LGHDT and CDR2 YNNKEL (reference sequence). J was trimmed by 4 bases and V by 1 base; bases with no gene match: 1. The CDR3 sequence is CASSQGTGVTGELFF. In DNA form, the CDR3 reads TGTGCCAGCAGCCAAGGGACAGGGGTCACCGGGGAGCTGTTTTTT.

This chain joins TRBV28 and TRBJ1-3; 7 bases align to TRBD1. CDR1 is MDHEN and CDR2 is SYDVKM in the germline V gene. V lost 3 bases, J lost 0 bases, and 8 bases stayed unmatched. The CDR3 contains 17 residues. CDR3 residues: CASSFQGQPSSGNTIYF. The CDR3 DNA reads TGTGCCAGCAGTTTTCAGGGACAGCCGAGCTCTGGAAACACCATATATTTT.

The chain links TRBV27 to TRBJ1-2; D remains unclear. V was pared by 1 base and J by 3 bases, with 9 bases between. Germline loops: CDR1 MNHEY, CDR2 SMNVEV (reference sequence). CDR3 length: 14 residues. CDR3 sequence reads: CASSLFPGYYGYTF. The CDR3 nucleotides are TGTGCCAGCAGTTTATTTCCGGGGTACTATGGCTACACCTTC.